Here is one T cell receptor beta chain with its context. Its antigen is currently unknown. TCRdb reprocessed the reads via MiXCR and lists one record per CDR3 protein. The data contain hundreds of thousands of distinct CDR3 sequences, less than 35% of them singletons. The record originates from a study of T cell repertoires in cytomegalovirus infection. V lost 1 base, J lost 0 bases, and 10 bases lay in between. The CDR3 runs to 15 residues. Germline CDR1 SGHRS, CDR2 YFSETQ. The sample was cultured CD8+ T cells from PBMCs, taken from culture after CMV antigen stimulation. V is TRBV5-1 and J is TRBJ1-2; D unclear. The clonotype comes from a human donor in good health (CMV status not recorded). Some clones in this sample may be carry-over from other donors' samples. The CDR3 nucleotides are TGCGCCAGCAGCTTGTCAGCAAGCCCTAACTATGGCTACACCTTC. This codes for CASSLSASPNYGYTF.